One sample yielded the 4 T cell receptor beta chains listed below, sequenced in a study of cytomegalovirus exposure and HLA in healthy donors. 13 Jbeta primers and 60 Vbeta primers were used for the PCR. The assay was immunoSEQ multiplex PCR, and TCRdb's table has in-frame clones only and misses some. Its clone listing holds around 80,000 clones. The sequencing sample was made of PBMCs. All receptors come from a boy aged 10-17 years in good health and CMV-seronegative.

The chain employs TRBV27 and TRBJ2-5; the match to TRBD1 covers 11 bases. This CDR3 has 15 amino acids. V lost 6 bases to trimming and J lost 2 bases; unmatched junction nucleotides: 5. Germline assignment: CDR1 MNHEY and CDR2 SMNVEV (reference sequence). The CDR3: CASRDRDRGQETQYF. As DNA, the CDR3 is TGTGCCAGCAGGGATAGGGACAGGGGGCAAGAGACCCAGTACTTC.

For the CDR3, the DNA is TGTGCCAGCAGCTTACTTCGTAGCACTAACTATGGCTACACCTTC. Translating gives CASSLLRSTNYGYTF. This rearrangement joins TRBV7-2 to TRBJ1-2; no clear D gene. Germline assignment: CDR1 SGHTA and CDR2 FQGNSA. The V and J ends lost 2 bases and 0 bases respectively, with 10 bases between them. The CDR3 has 15 amino acids.

The rearrangement uses TRBV4-2 and TRBJ2-7; weak D call: TRBD2 (6 bases). The CDR3 totals 15 residues. Germline lookup yields CDR1 LGHNA and CDR2 YNFKEQ. V was cut by 7 bases and J by 3 bases, with 19 bases left in between. The CDR3 is CASNNPSEGSYEQYF. The CDR3 DNA is TGTGCCAGCAATAATCCTAGCGAGGGGAGCTACGAGCAGTACTTC.

The chain carries TRBV10-1 and TRBJ2-7, with D hard to call. The germline V and J ends were trimmed by 3 bases and 3 bases, with 6 bases remaining between them. CDR3 size: 12 residues. Germline V CDR1 and CDR2: WNHNN, SYGVQD (reference sequence). CDR3 sequence: CASSDNVYEQYF. The CDR3 DNA sequence: TGCGCCAGCAGTGACAATGTCTACGAGCAGTACTTC.